This TCR beta chain was sequenced during a study of T cell responses to AZD1222 COVID-19 vaccine. Study-wide points: As reported, nearly half of all spike-specific TCRs target variant regions that are unmutated.

TCRdb's copy holds only in-frame clones and misses some; the assay was immunoSEQ multiplex PCR. The sample holds over 110,000 clones, around 89% seen once. The count of this clone is one. Its specificity is not known. The junction differs from germline at one of its ends, possibly a read error. Germline assignment: CDR1 SNHLY and CDR2 FYNNEI. The CDR3 has 11 amino acids. This receptor was taken from an adult in good health. The chain links TRBV2 to TRBJ1-5, with 7 bases fitting TRBD1. The specimen was peripheral blood, collected on day 0 of AZD1222 vaccination. DNA for the CDR3: TGTGCCAGCAGTATACGACAGGGTTCGGTTTTT. Translated: CASSIRQGSVF.